This T cell receptor beta chain is from a study of human T cells and chemical hapten exposure. The CDR3 contains 13 residues. V lost 5 bases to trimming and J lost 1 base, with 8 bases between them. Germline V lookup: CDR1 SGHAT, CDR2 FQDESV (reference sequence). The time point was: pre-sensitization, week 0. Treatment specified: therapeutic diphenylcyclopropenone sensitization with weekly scalp DPC. From the RACE reads, TCRdb called clonotypes with MiXCR, one entry per CDR3 protein. The sample comprises about 92,000 distinct CDR3 sequences, about 8.9% of which are singletons, and about 3.5% rests with the top ten. There are many counts of this clonotype.

This TCR came from a middle-aged woman with alopecia areata. Some clones in this sample may be carry-over from other donors' samples. The genes are TRBV11-1 and TRBJ1-1; D not certain. Here the sequenced sample was whole blood, taken in connection with sensitization to the hapten diphenylcyclopropenone (DPC). CDR3 protein: CASSPTWNTEAFF. DNA for the CDR3: TGTGCCAGCAGCCCTACATGGAACACTGAAGCTTTCTTT.